This T cell receptor (beta chain) was identified in a study of cytomegalovirus exposure and HLA in healthy donors. On the study more broadly: Falling in the Caucasian-associated ancestry cluster were 80% to 85% of under 450 genotyped donors.

The PCR had 60 Vbeta and 13 Jbeta primers. Some clones are missing from TCRdb's copy, which holds only in-frame ones; the method was immunoSEQ multiplex PCR. The sample contains some 170,000 clones, about four fifths of which appear only once. This CDR3 contains 16 residues. Trimming removed 6 bases from V and 5 bases from J; junction bases left unmatched: 12. Germline values: CDR1 SNHLY, CDR2 FYNNEI. Study-level points and caveats: The authors listed 180 or so TCR beta chains as cytomegalovirus-associated. Later analysis associated a missense DCLRE1C variant with TCR beta V- and J-gene trimming. For most subjects, TCR beta sequences were reported to predict HLA-A and HLA-B alleles with accuracy.

Remarks on this clone: The antigen remains undetermined.

The sequence was collected from a female donor in good health and CMV-seronegative. The sample comprised PBMCs. The rearrangement joins TRBV2 to TRBJ2-3; TRBD1 matches at 9 bases. CDR3 nucleotides: TGTGCCAGCAGCGCAATGGACAGGGGCGGCGAAGATACGCAGTATTTT. Translation gives CASSAMDRGGEDTQYF. The full variable domain, its missing parts supplied by reference TRBV2 and TRBJ2-3, is EPEVTQTPSHQVTQMGQEVILRCVPISNHLYFYWYRQILGQKVEFLVSFYNNEISEKSEIFDDQFSVERPDGSNFTLKIRSTKLEDSAMYFCASSAMDRGGEDTQYFGPGTRLTVL.